This T cell receptor (beta chain) was captured by sequencing in a study of cytomegalovirus exposure and HLA in healthy donors. Study-wide results and caveats: The study flagged about 150 TCR beta chains as cytomegalovirus-associated.

In this sample, this clone turned up once. The antigen is not known. The CDR3 spans 16 residues. Trimming cost V 0 bases and J 4 bases, with 12 bases left between them. Germline loops: CDR1 SGHTA, CDR2 FQGNSA. The data were produced by immunoSEQ multiplex PCR, yet TCRdb's version contains in-frame clones alone and is incomplete. The profile shows roughly 75,000 clones, about 94% of them singletons. The receptor was isolated from a man younger than 35 in good health and CMV-seropositive. The sample consisted of PBMCs. V usage is TRBV7-2 and J usage is TRBJ2-2; perhaps TRBD2 as D (6 bases). CDR3 bases: TGTGCCAGCAGCTTAGCGGCAGGAGGGCTCACCGGGGAGCTGTTTTTT. Its protein is CASSLAAGGLTGELFF.